In its sample, the clone carrying this T cell receptor (beta chain) was seen a few times. The antigen is undetermined. Average productive template count per sample was 35,000 to 50,000. Here immunoSEQ multiplex PCR was the method, and the copy in TCRdb shows in-frame clones only, minus some. There are 25,000 to 30,000 clones in the sample; about three quarters occur only once, and approximately 31% lies in the top ten. This CDR3 region has 14 residues. Trimming pared 0 bases from V and 3 bases from J, leaving 9 bases between. Germline-derived CDR1 and CDR2 are SGHRS and YFSETQ. The entry originates in a study of STAT3 mutations in large granular lymphocyte leukemia. As for the study in general: Over half of T-LGLL patients had one or more immunosuppressive regimens.

General observations from the study: In T-cell large granular lymphocyte leukemia, about half of patients showed multiple immunodominant subclonotypes. Clonal expansion was inferred from samples taken at other timepoints. In some patients, a small highly pathogenic clone possibly went undetected.

The material sequenced was peripheral blood mononuclear cells. The rearrangement links TRBV5-1 to TRBJ1-2, with D possibly matching TRBD1 (6 bases). The receptor was derived from a woman between 45 and 65 years old with T-cell large granular lymphocyte leukemia. Some clones in this sample may be carry-over from other donors' samples. The CDR3 coding sequence is TGCGCCAGCAGCTTGGAAGGGGGGCACTATGGCTACACCTTC. It translates to CASSLEGGHYGYTF.